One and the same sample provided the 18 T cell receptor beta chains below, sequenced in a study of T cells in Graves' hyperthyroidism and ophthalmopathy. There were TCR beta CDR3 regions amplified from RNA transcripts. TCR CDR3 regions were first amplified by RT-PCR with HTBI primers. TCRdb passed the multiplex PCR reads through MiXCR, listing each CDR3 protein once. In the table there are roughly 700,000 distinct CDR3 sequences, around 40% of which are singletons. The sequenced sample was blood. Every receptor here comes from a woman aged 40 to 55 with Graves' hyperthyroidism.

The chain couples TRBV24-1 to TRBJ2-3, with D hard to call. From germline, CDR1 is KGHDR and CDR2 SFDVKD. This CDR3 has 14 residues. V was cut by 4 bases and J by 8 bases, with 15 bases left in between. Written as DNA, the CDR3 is TGTGCCACCAGTGAAGCTTGGGTAGCAGGTACGCAGTATTTT. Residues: CATSEAWVAGTQYF.

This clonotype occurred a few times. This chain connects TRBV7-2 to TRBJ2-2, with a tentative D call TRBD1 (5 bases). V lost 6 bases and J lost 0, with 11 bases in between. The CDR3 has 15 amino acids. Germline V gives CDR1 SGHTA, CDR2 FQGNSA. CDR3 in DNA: TGTGCCAGCAGTCAGGACATCCCGAACACCGGGGAGCTGTTTTTT. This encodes CASSQDIPNTGELFF.

CDR3 coding DNA: TGCAGCGTTGAGAATACATCCTACGAGCAGTACTTC. Encoded protein: CSVENTSYEQYF. This chain joins TRBV29-1 and TRBJ2-7; D is uncertain. Germline assignment: CDR1 SQVTM and CDR2 ANQGSEA. The CDR3 has 12 amino acids. Trimming stripped 3 bases from V and 1 base from J, with 7 bases between.

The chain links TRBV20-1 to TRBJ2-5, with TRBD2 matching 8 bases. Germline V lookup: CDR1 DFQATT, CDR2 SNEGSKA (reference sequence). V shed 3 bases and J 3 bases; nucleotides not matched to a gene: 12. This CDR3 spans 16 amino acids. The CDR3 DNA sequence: TGCAGTGCTAGTCCCTTGGGGGTAGCGGGGAAAGAGACCCAGTACTTC. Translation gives CSASPLGVAGKETQYF.

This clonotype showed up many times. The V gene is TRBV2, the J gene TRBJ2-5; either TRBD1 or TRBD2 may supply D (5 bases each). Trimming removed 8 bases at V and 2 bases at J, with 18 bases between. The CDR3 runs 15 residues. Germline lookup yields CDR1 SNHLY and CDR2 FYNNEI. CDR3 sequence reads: CASYEGKGPQETQYF. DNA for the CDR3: TGTGCCAGCTACGAGGGAAAGGGGCCTCAAGAGACCCAGTACTTC.

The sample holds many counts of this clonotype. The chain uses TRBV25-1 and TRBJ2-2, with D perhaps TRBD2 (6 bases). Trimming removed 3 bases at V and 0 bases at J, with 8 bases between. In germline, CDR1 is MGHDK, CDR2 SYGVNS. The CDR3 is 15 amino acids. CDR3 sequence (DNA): TGTGCCAGCAGTGAGGGACTCCCGAACACCGGGGAGCTGTTTTTT. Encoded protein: CASSEGLPNTGELFF.

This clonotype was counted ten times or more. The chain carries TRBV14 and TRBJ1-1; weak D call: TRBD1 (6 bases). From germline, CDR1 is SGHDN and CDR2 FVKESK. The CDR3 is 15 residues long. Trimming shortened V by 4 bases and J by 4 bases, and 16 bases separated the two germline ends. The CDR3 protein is CASSPLGGFGTEAFF. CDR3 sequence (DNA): TGTGCCAGCAGCCCATTAGGGGGATTCGGCACTGAAGCTTTCTTT.

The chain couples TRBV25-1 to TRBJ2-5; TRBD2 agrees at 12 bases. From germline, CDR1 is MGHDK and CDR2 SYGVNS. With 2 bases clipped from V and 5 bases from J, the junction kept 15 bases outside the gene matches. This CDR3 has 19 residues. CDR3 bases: TGTGCCAGCAGTGAAAACAGGGAGGGGAGACTAGCGGGAGTGGAGACCCAGTACTTC. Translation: CASSENREGRLAGVETQYF.

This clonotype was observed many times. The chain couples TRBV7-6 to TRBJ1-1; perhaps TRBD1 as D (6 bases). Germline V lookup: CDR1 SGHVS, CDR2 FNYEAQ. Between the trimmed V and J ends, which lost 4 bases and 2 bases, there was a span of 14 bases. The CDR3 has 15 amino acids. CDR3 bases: TGTGCCAGCAGCTCATCCGGGACACCTAACACTGAAGCTTTCTTT. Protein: CASSSSGTPNTEAFF.

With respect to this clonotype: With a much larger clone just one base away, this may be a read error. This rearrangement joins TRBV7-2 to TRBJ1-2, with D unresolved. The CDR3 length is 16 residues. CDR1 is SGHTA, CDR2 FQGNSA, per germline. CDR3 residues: CGSSSFSLRSNYGYTF. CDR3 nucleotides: TGTGGCAGCAGCTCCTTTTCACTACGCTCTAACTATGGCTACACCTTC.

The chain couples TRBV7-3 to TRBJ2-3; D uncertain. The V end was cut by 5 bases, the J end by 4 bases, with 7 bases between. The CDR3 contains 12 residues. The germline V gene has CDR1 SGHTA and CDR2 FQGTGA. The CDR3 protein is CASSIFADTQYF. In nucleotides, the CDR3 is TGTGCCAGCAGCATATTCGCAGATACGCAGTATTTT.

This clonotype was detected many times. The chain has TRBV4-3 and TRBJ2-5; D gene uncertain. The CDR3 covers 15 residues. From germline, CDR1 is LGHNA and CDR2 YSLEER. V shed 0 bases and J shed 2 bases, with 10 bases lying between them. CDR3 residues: CASSQDGGRQETQYF. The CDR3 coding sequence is TGCGCCAGCAGCCAAGATGGTGGACGACAAGAGACCCAGTACTTC.

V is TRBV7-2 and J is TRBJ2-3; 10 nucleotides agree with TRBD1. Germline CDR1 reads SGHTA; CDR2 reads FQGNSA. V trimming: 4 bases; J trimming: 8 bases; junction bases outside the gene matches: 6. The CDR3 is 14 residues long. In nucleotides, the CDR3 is TGTGCCAGCAGCTACGACAGGGGGCGGGGTACGCAGTATTTT. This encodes CASSYDRGRGTQYF.

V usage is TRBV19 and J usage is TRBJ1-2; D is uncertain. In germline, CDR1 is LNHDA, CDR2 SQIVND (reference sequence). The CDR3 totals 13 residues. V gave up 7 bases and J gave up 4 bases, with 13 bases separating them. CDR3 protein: CASNPAASYGYTF. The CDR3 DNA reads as TGTGCCAGTAACCCCGCAGCTTCCTATGGCTACACCTTC.

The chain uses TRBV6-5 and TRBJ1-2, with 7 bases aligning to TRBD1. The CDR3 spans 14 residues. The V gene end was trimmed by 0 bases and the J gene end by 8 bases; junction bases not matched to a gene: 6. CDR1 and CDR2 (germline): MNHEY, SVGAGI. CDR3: CASSYSGTASGYTF. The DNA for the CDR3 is TGTGCCAGCAGTTACTCCGGGACAGCAAGCGGCTACACCTTC.

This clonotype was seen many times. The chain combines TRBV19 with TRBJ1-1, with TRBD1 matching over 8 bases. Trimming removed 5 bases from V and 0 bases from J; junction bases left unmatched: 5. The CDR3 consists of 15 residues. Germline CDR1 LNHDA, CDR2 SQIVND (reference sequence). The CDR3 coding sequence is TGTGCCAGTAGTCCGAGGGACAGGTTGAACACTGAAGCTTTCTTT. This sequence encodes CASSPRDRLNTEAFF.

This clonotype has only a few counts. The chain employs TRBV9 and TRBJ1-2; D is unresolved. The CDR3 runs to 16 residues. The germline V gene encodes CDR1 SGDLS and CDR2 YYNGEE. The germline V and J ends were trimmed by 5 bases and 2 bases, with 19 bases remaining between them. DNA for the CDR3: TGTGCCAGCAGAAAAGAGGGAGGCAAGCCGAACTATGGCTACACCTTC. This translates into CASRKEGGKPNYGYTF.

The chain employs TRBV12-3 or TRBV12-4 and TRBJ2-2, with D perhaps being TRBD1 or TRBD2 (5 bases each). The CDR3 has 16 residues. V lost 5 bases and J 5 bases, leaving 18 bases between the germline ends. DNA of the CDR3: TGTGCCAGCAGTATTACCTCGACGGGGCGAACCGGGGAGCTGTTTTTT. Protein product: CASSITSTGRTGELFF.